These 19 T cell receptor beta chains originate from one sample sequenced in a study of blood T cell repertoires in COVID-19. Sequencing was performed with immunoSEQ multiplex PCR; in TCRdb, only in-frame clones are kept and a portion is missing. The sample consists of 150,000 to 200,000 clones, roughly 80% of them appearing once. The sample was peripheral blood. Every receptor here comes from a woman aged 80 or older with COVID-19, enrolled during active disease.

This clone occurred a few times. The chain recombines TRBV28 with TRBJ1-2; 8 nucleotides line up with TRBD1. Per the germline V gene, CDR1 is MDHEN and CDR2 is SYDVKM. The CDR3 has 15 amino acids. J was trimmed by 8 bases and V by 1 base; bases with no gene match: 9. CDR3 amino acids: CASSLSGRGRGGYTF. The DNA for the CDR3 is TGTGCCAGCAGTTTATCGGGCAGGGGGCGAGGAGGCTACACCTTC.

This clone was seen just once. The chain is built from TRBV6-5 and TRBJ2-7, with a tentative D call TRBD2 (7 bases). The CDR3 is 14 amino acids. V was clipped by 6 bases and J by 5 bases, with 17 bases between them. Germline CDR1 is MNHEY and CDR2 is SVGAGI. CDR3 protein: CASSIAGAGNEQYF. The CDR3, as DNA: TGTGCCAGCAGCATCGCGGGGGCTGGGAACGAGCAGTACTTC.

DNA of the CDR3: TGTGCCAGCAGCCCTACCTCCGGGACAGGGGGATTTCTACAGACCCAGTACTTC. Amino acids: CASSPTSGTGGFLQTQYF. The rearrangement uses TRBV3-1 (or the pseudogene TRBV3-2) and TRBJ2-5; 11 nucleotides line up with TRBD1. The V gene's germline CDR1 is LGHDT and CDR2 YNNKEL (reference sequence). Trimming took 4 bases from V and 6 from J; bases not matched to a gene: 16. This CDR3 region has 18 residues.

V and J are TRBV19 and TRBJ1-5, with D tentatively TRBD1 (5 bases). V dropped 6 bases and J dropped 4 bases, with 13 bases sitting between them. Germline assignment: CDR1 LNHDA and CDR2 SQIVND (reference sequence). This CDR3 is 14 amino acids long. In DNA form, the CDR3 reads TGTGCCAGTAGGGGACGGGGGGGAAATCAGCCCCAGCATTTT. This codes for CASRGRGGNQPQHF.

The gene calls are TRBV11-2 and TRBJ2-2; D perhaps matches TRBD1 (6 bases). From germline, CDR1 is SGHAT and CDR2 FQNNGV. Deletions cut 8 bases from V and 4 bases from J, with 17 bases between. The CDR3 runs to 15 residues. The DNA of the CDR3 is TGTGCCAGCGGCGACCGAAAGGGGGTCACCGGGGAGCTGTTTTTT. Its translation: CASGDRKGVTGELFF.

V gene TRBV18 combines with J gene TRBJ2-7, with 13 bases lining up with TRBD2. Germline V gene lookup returns CDR1 KGHSH and CDR2 LQKENI. Losses at the gene ends were 3 bases for V and 6 bases for J; bases not matched to a gene: 5. The CDR3 loop spans 15 amino acids. As DNA, the CDR3 is TGTGCCAGCTCACCTGGGACTAGCGGGGCAGGCGAGCAGTACTTC. It is translated as CASSPGTSGAGEQYF.

V is TRBV7-3 and J is TRBJ1-2, with TRBD1 matching 8 bases. This CDR3 has 14 amino acids. Trimming at V came to 5 bases and at J to 8 bases, leaving 10 bases not matched to a gene. Germline V gene data show CDR1 as SGHTA and CDR2 as FQGTGA. The CDR3 is CASSLSMTGDGYTF. As DNA, the CDR3 is TGTGCCAGCAGCCTTAGCATGACAGGGGACGGCTACACCTTC. Combining the CDR3 with reference TRBV7-3 and TRBJ1-2 gives the whole variable domain GAGVSQTPSNKVTEKGKYVELRCDPISGHTALYWYRQSLGQGPEFLIYFQGTGAADDSGLPNDRFFAVRPEGSVSTLKIQRTERGDSAVYLCASSLSMTGDGYTFGSGTRLTVV.

The rearrangement uses TRBV27 and TRBJ2-2, with D possibly being TRBD2 (6 bases). The V end was cut by 4 bases, the J end by 6 bases, with 9 bases between. Germline CDR1 MNHEY, CDR2 SMNVEV (reference sequence). This CDR3 spans 13 amino acids. CDR3 sequence: CASSSGRSGELFF. The CDR3 nucleotides read TGTGCCAGCAGTTCTGGGAGGTCCGGGGAGCTGTTTTTT.

The chain recombines TRBV5-4 with TRBJ2-6; D is undetermined. From germline, CDR1 is SGHNT and CDR2 YYREEE (reference sequence). The CDR3 consists of 15 residues. Deletions cut 0 bases from V and 1 base from J, with 5 bases between. CDR3 nucleotide sequence: TGTGCCAGCAGCTTGGGTCGGTCTGGGGCCAACGTCCTGACTTTC. The encoded protein is CASSLGRSGANVLTF. The full variable domain, rest sourced from reference TRBV5-4 and TRBJ2-6, is ETGVTQSPTHLIKTRGQQVTLRCSSQSGHNTVSWYQQALGQGPQFIFQYYREEENGRGNFPPRFSGLQFPNYSSELNVNALELDDSALYLCASSLGRSGANVLTFGAGSRLTVL.

This clone was detected only once. The chain is built from TRBV10-3 and TRBJ2-2, with 11 nucleotides matching TRBD1. The CDR3 is 18 amino acids. In germline, CDR1 is ENHRY, CDR2 SYGVKD. With 7 bases clipped from V and 1 base from J, the junction kept 11 bases outside the gene matches. The CDR3 sequence is CAINTRGTGGLNTGELFF. The CDR3 DNA reads TGTGCCATCAATACCCGCGGGACAGGGGGACTGAACACCGGGGAGCTGTTTTTT.

This clone was found a few times. In DNA form, the CDR3 reads TGTGCCAGCAGCCAAAGCACAGGGGGACCCGACGGCGGCTACACCTTC. Amino acid sequence: CASSQSTGGPDGGYTF. J is TRBJ1-2 and V is TRBV3-1 (or the pseudogene TRBV3-2), with 8 bases that match TRBD1. V shed 2 bases and J 8 bases; nucleotides not matched to a gene: 13. Germline V gene lookup returns CDR1 LGHDT and CDR2 YNNKEL (reference sequence). The CDR3 consists of 16 residues.

The chain joins TRBV9 to TRBJ2-1; 9 nucleotides align to TRBD2. Trimming removed 3 bases from V and 1 base from J; junction bases left unmatched: 5. The CDR3 runs to 16 residues. Germline CDR1 reads SGDLS; CDR2 reads YYNGEE. In DNA form, the CDR3 reads TGTGCCAGCAGCGCTAGCGGGACCGTATCCTACAATGAGCAGTTCTTC. As protein: CASSASGTVSYNEQFF.

CDR3 sequence reads: CASSSGQGASYEQYF. DNA for the CDR3: TGTGCCAGCAGCTCCGGACAGGGGGCCTCCTACGAGCAGTACTTC. The chain has TRBV5-8 and TRBJ2-7; 11 nucleotides agree with TRBD1. Trimming at V came to 3 bases and at J to 0 bases, leaving 2 bases not matched to a gene. This CDR3 has 15 amino acids. Germline-derived CDR1 and CDR2 are SGHTS and YDEGEE.

The gene calls are TRBV12-3 or TRBV12-4 and TRBJ1-2; D is undetermined. The CDR3 has 12 amino acids. Trimming took 8 bases from V and 1 from J, leaving 8 bases between them. CDR3 loop: CASGGVNYGYTF. Here the CDR3 DNA reads TGTGCCAGCGGCGGCGTTAACTATGGCTACACCTTC.

The chain joins TRBV15 to TRBJ1-4; D possibly corresponds to TRBD1 (5 bases). This CDR3 spans 14 amino acids. Between the trimmed V and J ends, which lost 2 bases and 3 bases, there was a span of 7 bases. Germline V gene lookup returns CDR1 LNHNV and CDR2 YYDKDF (reference sequence). This CDR3 reads CATSRRGPNEKLFF. DNA for the CDR3: TGTGCCACCAGCAGAAGGGGCCCTAATGAAAAACTGTTTTTT.

V gene TRBV3-1 (or the pseudogene TRBV3-2) combines with J gene TRBJ1-1; D is perhaps TRBD1 (6 bases). The germline V gene encodes CDR1 LGHDT and CDR2 YNNKEL (reference sequence). Trimming took off 1 base at V and 0 bases at J, with 12 bases between the two ends. The CDR3 is 16 amino acids. The CDR3 loop is CASSQGAGAMNTEAFF. The CDR3 DNA reads as TGTGCCAGCAGCCAAGGGGCAGGGGCCATGAACACTGAAGCTTTCTTT.

The chain joins TRBV6-5 to TRBJ2-1; 13 bases are a match to TRBD2. There are 15 residues in the CDR3. V lost 6 bases, J lost 5 bases, and 4 bases stayed unmatched. Germline V lookup: CDR1 MNHEY, CDR2 SVGAGI. CDR3 DNA sequence: TGTGCCAGCAGCCGACTAGCGGGAGGCAACAATGAGCAGTTCTTC. Translating it yields CASSRLAGGNNEQFF.

This chain uses TRBV5-6 with TRBJ2-7; D possibly corresponds to TRBD2 (6 bases). The germline CDR1 and CDR2 sequences are SGHDT and YYEEEE. This CDR3 contains 13 residues. Trimming took off 0 bases at V and 6 bases at J, with 10 bases between the two ends. The CDR3 region is CASSLVRGGEQYF. CDR3 nucleotides: TGTGCCAGCAGCTTGGTAAGGGGAGGCGAGCAGTACTTC.

The V call is TRBV5-6, the J call TRBJ1-2; D possibly corresponds to TRBD1 (5 bases). Trimming took off 0 bases at V and 13 bases at J, with 13 bases between the two ends. CDR1 SGHDT and CDR2 YYEEEE come from the germline V gene. This CDR3 has 12 residues. CDR3 bases: TGTGCCAGCAGCTTGGCAGGGCAGCCAAGCACCTTC. It encodes CASSLAGQPSTF.